This T cell receptor beta chain was found in a study of T cells expressing NK-cell markers. Study-wide context: With respect to HCMV, seven of the eight sequenced donors were seropositive, and one was seronegative.

To note about this clonotype: Its target is unknown.

UMIs accompanied the 5'RACE template switching by which TCR beta cDNA was made. TCRdb reanalyzed the 5' RACE reads, giving one entry per CDR3 protein sequence and no DNA. The table for this sample gives approximately 550,000 distinct CDR3 sequences. General study points: Among CD8+ T cells from about six donors, dominant NKG2C+ clonotypes accounted for about 1.0-7.0%.

The germline V gene has CDR1 SGHTA and CDR2 FQGNSA. This CDR3 has 13 residues. Sequencing was performed on blood T cells: a sorted CD56 or NKG2C T cell subset, CD4+ or CD8+ T cells, or bulk PBMC T cells (not recorded which). This TCR was sampled from a man younger than 35 in good health. This chain connects TRBV7-2 to TRBJ2-1. The CDR3 spells CARQGSSYNEQFF. Full variable domain (missing parts from reference TRBV7-2 and TRBJ2-1): GAGVSQSPSNKVTEKGKDVELRCDPISGHTALYWYRQSLGQGLEFLIYFQGNSAPDKSGLPSDRFSAERTGGSVSTLTIQRTQQEDSAVYLCARQGSSYNEQFFGPGTRLTVL.